This T cell receptor beta chain was identified during a study of shared clonotypes between healthy human individuals. For the study at large: The donor pool was made up of two women and three men aged 18 to 49.

At the deep level, the assay was run. The table came from immunoSEQ multiplex PCR; TCRdb's copy has only in-frame clones and leaves some out. Among about 460,000 clones listed, 75% to 80% were seen once. With respect to this clone: Since a far larger clone is one base different, this is likely a read error. In this CDR3 the conserved last residue, phenylalanine or tryptophan, is missing, so a read error is likely.

The CDR3 contains 15 residues. CDR1 is KGHSH, CDR2 LQKENI, per germline. V was pared by 3 bases and J by 0 bases, with 12 bases between. Input material: PBMCs. This chain uses TRBV18 with TRBJ2-7; D gene uncertain. The clonotype originates from a woman aged 40 to 50 in good health. Some clones in this sample may be carry-over from other donors' samples. The CDR3 bases are TGTGCCAGCTCACCGGTAAGGACGGTCTCCTACGAGCAGTACTCC. Amino acids: CASSPVRTVSYEQYS.